Presented here are 27 T cell receptor beta chains from one specimen sequenced in a study of a mutant IDH1 vaccine in newly diagnosed glioma. Method: immunoSEQ multiplex PCR; TCRdb's copy keeps in-frame clones and lacks some. The sample contains under 30,000 clones, approximately 80% of which appear only once. No antigens are known for them. Time point given: week 5, during vaccination. Alongside topical imiquimod, each dose of vaccine comprised 300 ug of mutant IDH1 20-mer peptide. Specimen: PBMCs, collected from a glioma patient whose treatment included an IDH1 peptide vaccine. The receptors shown here come from a man aged 35-49 years with glioma.

This clone was detected once. The CDR3 sequence: CASKVQVGETDTQYF. CDR3 nucleotide sequence: TGCGCCAGCAAGGTTCAGGTCGGGGAAACAGATACGCAGTATTTT. The chain carries TRBV4-1 and TRBJ2-3; possibly TRBD2 for D (5 bases). CDR3 length: 15 amino acids. CDR1 is MGHRA, CDR2 YSYEKL, per germline. Trimming stripped 7 bases from V and 3 bases from J, with 17 bases between.

This chain joins TRBV6-6 and TRBJ2-5; 7 bases are a match to TRBD2. There are 14 residues in the CDR3. Germline V CDR1 and CDR2: MNHNY, SVGAGI (reference sequence). Unmatched junction bases numbered 5, after V lost 5 bases and J lost 2 bases. CDR3: CASSEPGLQETQYF. The DNA for the CDR3 is TGTGCCAGCAGTGAGCCGGGACTACAAGAGACCCAGTACTTC.

This clone was recorded a few times. The V gene is TRBV9, the J gene TRBJ1-1; 7 nucleotides line up with TRBD1. Germline lookup yields CDR1 SGDLS and CDR2 YYNGEE. The length of the CDR3 is 14 residues. Trimming removed 4 bases from V and 1 base from J; junction bases left unmatched: 4. The CDR3, as DNA: TGTGCCAGCAGCCCGAGGACAGGGAACACTGAAGCTTTCTTT. Translating gives CASSPRTGNTEAFF.

The rearrangement joins TRBV7-8 to TRBJ1-3, with D perhaps TRBD1 (5 bases). The CDR3 is made up of 14 amino acids. V lost 5 bases to trimming and J lost 4 bases, with 12 bases between them. Per germline, CDR1 SGHVS and CDR2 FQNEAQ. The CDR3 sequence: CASSPGRQGNTIYF. CDR3 DNA sequence: TGTGCCAGCAGCCCCGGTCGACAGGGAAACACCATATATTTT. Filled out from reference TRBV7-8 and TRBJ1-3, the complete variable domain reads GAGVSQSPRYKVAKRGQDVALRCDPISGHVSLFWYQQALGQGPEFLTYFQNEAQLDKSGLPSDRFFAERPEGSVSTLKIQRTQQEDSAVYLCASSPGRQGNTIYFGEGSWLTVV.

The chain recombines TRBV2 with TRBJ2-7; weak D call: TRBD1 (6 bases). The V gene's germline CDR1 is SNHLY and CDR2 FYNNEI. This CDR3 has 14 amino acids. Trimming cost V 6 bases and J 2 bases, with 14 bases left between them. Here the CDR3 reads CASRDSLNTYEQYV. CDR3 coding DNA: TGTGCCAGCAGGGACAGCCTGAACACCTACGAGCAGTACGTC.

The DNA of the CDR3 is TGTGCCAGTAGTCCCGATACAGGGGGGGACGGCAATCAGCCCCAGCATTTT. Its protein is CASSPDTGGDGNQPQHF. The chain recombines TRBV19 with TRBJ1-5; 8 bases are shared with TRBD1. V was clipped by 5 bases and J by 2 bases; unmatched bases: 11. Germline loops: CDR1 LNHDA, CDR2 SQIVND (reference sequence). The CDR3 extends over 17 amino acids. The whole variable domain, remainder taken from reference TRBV19 and TRBJ1-5, is DGGITQSPKYLFRKEGQNVTLSCEQNLNHDAMYWYRQDPGQGLRLIYYSQIVNDFQKGDIAEGYSVSREKKESFPLTVTSAQKNPTAFYLCASSPDTGGDGNQPQHFGDGTRLSIL.

The V and J genes are TRBV18 and TRBJ2-5; no firm D call. Germline CDR1 KGHSH, CDR2 LQKENI. V was clipped by 4 bases and J by 0 bases, with 3 bases between them. The CDR3 is 12 amino acids. CDR3 sequence reads: CASSQYQETQYF. Here the CDR3 DNA reads TGTGCCAGCTCACAGTACCAAGAGACCCAGTACTTC.

The chain carries TRBV6-5 and TRBJ1-2; D not certain. V lost 0 bases, J lost 8 bases, and 13 bases lay in between. The CDR3 consists of 14 residues. Per germline, CDR1 MNHEY and CDR2 SVGAGI. CDR3 sequence reads: CASSYSWGFEGYTF. The CDR3 bases are TGTGCCAGCAGTTACTCGTGGGGTTTCGAAGGCTACACCTTC.

The chain combines TRBV12-5 with TRBJ1-5, with D perhaps TRBD1 (6 bases). The CDR3 runs 15 residues. Germline loops: CDR1 LGHNT, CDR2 FRNRAP. V dropped 0 bases and J dropped 6 bases, with 12 bases sitting between them. CDR3 sequence reads: CASGLVTGPGQPQHF. In DNA form, the CDR3 reads TGTGCTAGTGGTTTGGTTACAGGGCCGGGTCAGCCCCAGCATTTT.

The chain combines TRBV6-5 with TRBJ2-1; TRBD2 matches 13 bases. V gave up 6 bases and J gave up 2 bases; unmatched junction bases: 1. CDR3 length equals 15 residues. Germline CDR1 reads MNHEY; CDR2 reads SVGAGI. In nucleotides, the CDR3 is TGTGCCAGCAGACTAGCGGGAGGGCCCTACAATGAGCAGTTCTTC. It yields the protein CASRLAGGPYNEQFF.

The J gene is TRBJ2-7, the V gene TRBV5-4; D perhaps matches TRBD1 (6 bases). The CDR3 contains 14 residues. The V gene's germline CDR1 is SGHNT and CDR2 YYREEE (reference sequence). The V end was cut by 3 bases, the J end by 2 bases, with 12 bases between. The chain's CDR3 is CASSSDRLAYEQYV. The CDR3 region has the DNA TGTGCCAGCAGCTCCGACAGGCTAGCCTACGAGCAGTACGTC.

This clone has just a few counts. V and J are TRBV6-5 and TRBJ2-7; D is unresolved. Germline CDR1 is MNHEY and CDR2 is SVGAGI. The CDR3 spans 12 residues. Trimming cost V 6 bases and J 6 bases, with 12 bases left between them. The chain's CDR3 is CASSPRGVEQYF. As DNA, the CDR3 is TGTGCCAGCAGCCCCCGTGGGGTCGAGCAGTACTTC.

This clone was seen only a few times. The rearrangement links TRBV18 to TRBJ2-7, with a tentative D call TRBD1 (5 bases). This CDR3 has 13 residues. V was trimmed by 1 base and J by 3 bases, leaving 7 bases between them. Germline V gene sequence: CDR1 KGHSH, CDR2 LQKENI. CDR3 sequence: CASSPRQSYEQYF. CDR3 sequence (DNA): TGTGCCAGCTCACCACGACAGAGCTACGAGCAGTACTTC.

CDR3 residues: CASRRQPGGGYTF. CDR3 in DNA: TGTGCCAGCAGAAGACAGCCCGGGGGTGGCTACACCTTC. This sequence joins TRBV6-5 and TRBJ1-2, with D perhaps matching TRBD1 (5 bases). The CDR3 has 13 amino acids. V was trimmed by 6 bases and J by 7 bases, leaving 15 bases between them. CDR1 MNHEY and CDR2 SVGAGI come from the germline V gene.

This chain uses TRBV5-1 with TRBJ2-7, with D possibly TRBD2 on 5 matching bases. The V gene lost 7 bases and the J gene lost 3 bases, with 14 bases spanning the gap. The CDR3 is 13 amino acids. Germline CDR1 SGHRS, CDR2 YFSETQ. This chain's CDR3 is CASGSGDYYEQYF. DNA of the CDR3: TGCGCCAGCGGGAGCGGTGATTACTACGAGCAGTACTTC.

The chain couples TRBV7-9 to TRBJ2-7; weak D call: TRBD1 (6 bases). CDR1 is SEHNR and CDR2 is FQNEAQ in the germline V gene (reference sequence). CDR3 length equals 14 residues. V lost 3 bases and J lost 4, with 13 bases in between. CDR3 DNA sequence: TGTGCCAGCAGCTTCCCGGACAGTGCATACGAGCAGTACTTC. Protein: CASSFPDSAYEQYF.

This rearrangement joins TRBV6-5 to TRBJ2-7, with D perhaps matching TRBD1 (5 bases). The CDR3 runs 15 residues. Germline V gene lookup returns CDR1 MNHEY and CDR2 SVGAGI. Trimming took 10 bases from V and 0 from J, leaving 19 bases between them. The CDR3 region is CATYRMAGRSYEQYF. The CDR3 DNA follows: TGTGCCACTTATCGAATGGCAGGGCGCTCCTACGAGCAGTACTTC.

The chain joins TRBV2 to TRBJ1-5; tentative D call: TRBD1 (6 bases). The length of the CDR3 is 13 residues. V dropped 10 bases and J dropped 6 bases, with 16 bases sitting between them. Germline V gene data show CDR1 as SNHLY and CDR2 as FYNNEI. CDR3 protein: CATRGGYGQPQHF. The CDR3 region has the DNA TGTGCCACCCGAGGGGGATACGGTCAGCCCCAGCATTTT. Filled out from reference TRBV2 and TRBJ1-5, the complete variable domain reads EPEVTQTPSHQVTQMGQEVILRCVPISNHLYFYWYRQILGQKVEFLVSFYNNEISEKSEIFDDQFSVERPDGSNFTLKIRSTKLEDSAMYFCATRGGYGQPQHFGDGTRLSIL.

V and J are TRBV5-4 and TRBJ2-7, with D perhaps matching TRBD1 (6 bases). The V end lost 7 bases, the J end lost 0 bases, and 17 bases lay between the germline ends. The CDR3 is made up of 15 amino acids. Germline CDR1 reads SGHNT; CDR2 reads YYREEE (reference sequence). The CDR3 DNA reads as TGTGCCAGCCGAAACCGGGACACAAGCTCCTACGAGCAGTACTTC. It codes for CASRNRDTSSYEQYF.

The chain is built from TRBV11-2 and TRBJ2-2; D perhaps matches TRBD1 (5 bases). The length of the CDR3 is 13 residues. Trimming left V 4 bases short and J 5 bases short, with 8 bases between. CDR1 is SGHAT, CDR2 FQNNGV, per germline. CDR3 nucleotide sequence: TGTGCCAGCAGCTCAGGGTCGACCGGGGAGCTGTTTTTT. Translated, it gives CASSSGSTGELFF.

The chain carries TRBV4-2 and TRBJ2-3; 11 positions match TRBD2. Germline V gene lookup returns CDR1 LGHNA and CDR2 YNFKEQ. The CDR3 consists of 18 residues. V lost 2 bases and J lost 0; bases outside the gene matches: 7. For the CDR3, the DNA is TGTGCCAGCAGCCAACGTCCGACTAGCGGGACTAGCACAGATACGCAGTATTTT. The encoded protein is CASSQRPTSGTSTDTQYF.

The rearrangement joins TRBV6-5 to TRBJ2-1, with a weak D call TRBD2 (5 bases). The CDR3 contains 13 residues. V was shortened by 2 bases and J by 6 bases, with 8 bases between the two germline ends. Per the germline V gene, CDR1 is MNHEY and CDR2 is SVGAGI. CDR3 in DNA: TGTGCCAGCAGTTACGGACTGAGCAATGAGCAGTTCTTC. Residues: CASSYGLSNEQFF.

The chain carries TRBV7-8 and TRBJ1-2, with no clear D. With 4 bases removed from V and 2 bases from J, the gap between germline ends came to 11 bases. Germline assignment: CDR1 SGHVS and CDR2 FQNEAQ. This CDR3 is built from 14 residues. The CDR3 spells CASSSLYGNYGYTF. CDR3 DNA: TGTGCCAGCAGCTCTTTATATGGGAACTATGGCTACACCTTC. The variable domain in full, completed from reference TRBV7-8 and TRBJ1-2, reads GAGVSQSPRYKVAKRGQDVALRCDPISGHVSLFWYQQALGQGPEFLTYFQNEAQLDKSGLPSDRFFAERPEGSVSTLKIQRTQQEDSAVYLCASSSLYGNYGYTFGSGTRLTVV.

The CDR3 here is CASSAGTSGYNEQFF. CDR3 DNA sequence: TGTGCCAGCAGTGCCGGGACTAGCGGCTACAATGAGCAGTTCTTC. The rearrangement joins TRBV9 to TRBJ2-1, with 11 positions matching TRBD2. Germline V gene data show CDR1 as SGDLS and CDR2 as YYNGEE. The CDR3 contains 15 residues. V was clipped by 5 bases and J by 3 bases; unmatched bases: 4.

The chain joins TRBV5-4 to TRBJ2-7, with 8 positions matching TRBD1. The germline V gene has CDR1 SGHNT and CDR2 YYREEE (reference sequence). Germline trimming cut 3 bases from V and 2 bases from J; bases unmatched to any gene: 4. The CDR3 runs 14 residues. CDR3 amino acids: CASSSGTGPYEQYF. The CDR3 region has the DNA TGTGCCAGCAGCTCCGGGACAGGACCCTACGAGCAGTACTTC. The full variable domain, its missing parts supplied by reference TRBV5-4 and TRBJ2-7, is ETGVTQSPTHLIKTRGQQVTLRCSSQSGHNTVSWYQQALGQGPQFIFQYYREEENGRGNFPPRFSGLQFPNYSSELNVNALELDDSALYLCASSSGTGPYEQYFGPGTRLTVT.

The sample holds one count of this clone. This chain joins TRBV19 and TRBJ2-3, with a weak D call TRBD2 (5 bases). The CDR3 has 15 amino acids. The germline V and J ends were trimmed by 7 bases and 6 bases, with 20 bases remaining between them. Germline CDR1 LNHDA, CDR2 SQIVND (reference sequence). In DNA, the CDR3 is TGTGCCAGTACCAGCGCTTCACGGGGAGTGGATACGCAGTATTTT. Amino acid sequence: CASTSASRGVDTQYF.

This chain links TRBV7-6 with TRBJ2-1; D is undetermined. Germline-derived CDR1 and CDR2 are SGHVS and FNYEAQ. With 9 bases removed from V and 7 bases from J, the gap between germline ends came to 22 bases. The CDR3 has 15 amino acids. In DNA form, the CDR3 reads TGTGCCAGTGTCTCGTCGGGCGCCTCGTGGAATGAGCAGTTCTTC. Protein product: CASVSSGASWNEQFF.